This passage covers 21 T cell receptor beta chains from one sample sequenced in a study of T cell repertoires in cytomegalovirus infection. These receptors' targets are unknown. A single record per CDR3 protein comes from TCRdb applying MiXCR to the reads. This sample has fewer than 1,000,000 distinct CDR3 sequences, with about a third found just once. Sample: cultured CD8+ T cells from PBMCs, taken from culture after CMV antigen stimulation. The receptors were gathered from a human donor in good health (CMV status not recorded). Some clones in this sample may be carry-over from other donors' samples.

This clonotype has ten or more counts. The rearrangement links TRBV7-3 to TRBJ2-3; D remains ambiguous. Trimming stripped 6 bases from V and 0 bases from J, with 7 bases between. The CDR3 has 13 residues. Germline V gene sequence: CDR1 SGHTA, CDR2 FQGTGA. The CDR3 DNA reads TGTGCCAGCAGACCCACTAGCACAGATACGCAGTATTTT. Residues: CASRPTSTDTQYF.

V usage is TRBV4-2 and J usage is TRBJ2-7, with D unclear. The germline V and J ends were trimmed by 1 base and 2 bases, with 12 bases remaining between them. CDR1 and CDR2 from the germline V gene are LGHNA and YNFKEQ. This CDR3 has 15 amino acids. The CDR3 spells CASSQGGSYTYEQYF. In DNA form, the CDR3 reads TGTGCCAGCAGCCAAGGGGGTAGCTACACCTACGAGCAGTACTTC.

This clonotype was detected only a few times. The genes are TRBV20-1 and TRBJ2-1; TRBD1 aligns across 8 bases. The CDR3 has 13 residues. Trimming removed 1 base from V and 7 bases from J; junction bases left unmatched: 3. CDR1 and CDR2 from the germline V gene are DFQATT and SNEGSKA (reference sequence). The chain's CDR3 is CSARATGGNEQFF. DNA for the CDR3: TGCAGTGCTAGAGCAACAGGGGGGAATGAGCAGTTCTTC.

The rearrangement uses TRBV4-2 and TRBJ2-2; 9 bases line up with TRBD1. Germline trimming cut 4 bases from V and 6 bases from J; bases unmatched to any gene: 9. The germline V gene has CDR1 LGHNA and CDR2 YNFKEQ. There are 16 residues in the CDR3. The chain's CDR3 is CASSPNRGRKAGELFF. The DNA of the CDR3 is TGTGCCAGCAGCCCTAACAGGGGGCGTAAGGCCGGGGAGCTGTTTTTT.

The chain uses TRBV19 and TRBJ2-1; D might be TRBD1 (5 bases). Between the trimmed V and J ends, which lost 7 bases and 0 bases, there was a span of 13 bases. The CDR3 contains 15 residues. In germline, CDR1 is LNHDA, CDR2 SQIVND (reference sequence). The CDR3 coding sequence is TGTGCCAGTACCCCGGCAGGGCACTCCTACAATGAGCAGTTCTTC. The encoded protein is CASTPAGHSYNEQFF.

The rearrangement uses TRBV27 and TRBJ1-1; the match to TRBD1 covers 7 bases. Germline CDR1 and CDR2: MNHEY and SMNVEV (reference sequence). CDR3 length equals 15 residues. V lost 3 bases to trimming and J lost 3 bases; unmatched junction nucleotides: 7. CDR3 in DNA: TGTGCCAGCAGTTTGGGGACAGACGTTCACACTGAAGCTTTCTTT. It translates to CASSLGTDVHTEAFF.

In this sample, this clonotype turned up many times. CDR3 nucleotides: TGTGCCAGCAGTTGGGCGGGGGTTACCTACAATGAGCAGTTCTTC. It specifies CASSWAGVTYNEQFF. The V and J genes are TRBV28 and TRBJ2-1; 7 nucleotides agree with TRBD2. The length of the CDR3 is 15 residues. After removal of 4 bases from V and 2 bases from J, the junction contained 5 bases not matched to a gene. The germline gives CDR1 MDHEN, CDR2 SYDVKM.

This clonotype showed up just a few times. This chain links TRBV4-3 with TRBJ2-3; 11 nucleotides agree with TRBD2. CDR1 and CDR2 from the germline V gene are LGHNA and YSLEER. There are 17 residues in the CDR3. J lost 3 bases, V lost 0 bases, and 5 bases had no gene match. The CDR3 nucleotides are TGCGCCAGCAGCCAAGACTCTAGCGGGGGGAATACAGATACGCAGTATTTT. As protein: CASSQDSSGGNTDTQYF.

V is TRBV6-5 and J is TRBJ2-7, with 9 positions matching TRBD2. The CDR3 contains 16 residues. V lost 0 bases to trimming and J lost 4 bases; unmatched junction nucleotides: 7. Germline V gene lookup returns CDR1 MNHEY and CDR2 SVGAGI. The CDR3 is CASSYSVRGGSYEQYF. DNA of the CDR3: TGTGCCAGCAGTTACTCTGTGCGGGGGGGATCTTACGAGCAGTACTTC.

The CDR3 here is CASRPGLEETQYF. CDR3 sequence (DNA): TGTGCCAGCAGGCCTGGACTAGAGGAGACCCAGTACTTC. The genes are TRBV3-1 and TRBJ2-5; 7 nucleotides match TRBD2. V lost 6 bases and J lost 5; bases outside the gene matches: 6. The CDR3 spans 13 residues. CDR1 is LGHDT and CDR2 is YNNKEL in the germline V gene (reference sequence).

This clonotype was counted between two and nine times. This chain links TRBV20-1 with TRBJ1-2; 8 bases map to TRBD1. V was clipped by 2 bases and J by 6 bases; unmatched bases: 5. CDR3 length: 13 residues. CDR1 is DFQATT, CDR2 SNEGSKA, per germline (reference sequence). The CDR3 DNA follows: TGCAGTGCTAGAACAGGGGGGGAGAATGGCTACACCTTC. Its protein product is CSARTGGENGYTF.

This chain connects TRBV4-2 to TRBJ2-1; D ambiguous. The ends were cut back, 6 bases at V and 5 bases at J, with 20 bases in the middle. Per the germline V gene, CDR1 is LGHNA and CDR2 is YNFKEQ. This CDR3 is built from 16 residues. This chain's CDR3 is CASSHPMSVVDNEQFF. CDR3 in DNA: TGTGCCAGCAGTCACCCCATGAGTGTGGTGGACAATGAGCAGTTCTTC.

This clonotype was seen a few times. This sequence joins TRBV4-3 and TRBJ2-7; 11 nucleotides line up with TRBD2. Per germline, CDR1 LGHNA and CDR2 YSLEER. The CDR3 has 15 residues. J was trimmed by 3 bases and V by 4 bases; bases with no gene match: 5. The CDR3 bases are TGCGCCAGCAGCCCGTCGACTAGCGGGGTCTACGAGCAGTACTTC. Translating gives CASSPSTSGVYEQYF.

The CDR3 coding sequence is TGTGCCAGCAGCGCGGGGATAGCAGTGGGCTTGGGAGAGACCCAGTACTTC. Translating gives CASSAGIAVGLGETQYF. This chain connects TRBV9 to TRBJ2-5; D perhaps matches TRBD2 (5 bases). The CDR3 length is 17 residues. Trimming cost V 3 bases and J 4 bases, with 22 bases left between them. Looked up from germline, CDR1 is SGDLS and CDR2 is YYNGEE.

The chain recombines TRBV6-1 with TRBJ2-5, with TRBD2 as a possible D gene (6 bases). Germline CDR1 and CDR2: MNHNS and SASEGT. V was trimmed by 0 bases and J by 4 bases, leaving 12 bases between them. The CDR3 length is 15 residues. As DNA, the CDR3 is TGTGCCAGCAGTGAAGCCCAGGGACTGAGAGAGACCCAGTACTTC. Encoded protein: CASSEAQGLRETQYF.

This clonotype was counted a few times. The chain employs TRBV7-9 and TRBJ2-6; 7 bases agree with TRBD1. CDR1 and CDR2 from the germline V gene are SEHNR and FQNEAQ (reference sequence). With 0 bases clipped from V and 2 bases from J, the junction kept 7 bases outside the gene matches. This CDR3 is 18 amino acids long. Here the CDR3 reads CASSLAQGDLAGANVLTF. The CDR3 region has the DNA TGTGCCAGCAGCTTAGCGCAGGGGGACCTTGCTGGGGCCAACGTCCTGACTTTC.

The rearrangement links TRBV27 to TRBJ2-1; 8 bases align to TRBD2. Germline V CDR1 and CDR2: MNHEY, SMNVEV (reference sequence). The junction had 15 bases not matched to a gene; V was cut back by 4 bases and J by 10 bases. There are 16 residues in the CDR3. The CDR3 loop reads CASSYTFDGGAGEQFF. In DNA form, the CDR3 reads TGTGCCAGCAGTTATACTTTTGACGGGGGGGCGGGAGAGCAGTTCTTC.

The chain combines TRBV19 with TRBJ2-2; maybe TRBD2 (5 bases). The ends were cut back, 4 bases at V and 3 bases at J, with 9 bases in the middle. This CDR3 spans 14 amino acids. Germline V CDR1 and CDR2: LNHDA, SQIVND (reference sequence). CDR3 nucleotides: TGTGCCAGTAGTACCCGGGGTGACACCGGGGAGCTGTTTTTT. It yields the protein CASSTRGDTGELFF.

The rearrangement joins TRBV12-5 to TRBJ2-5; perhaps TRBD2 as D (5 bases). This CDR3 has 14 residues. The germline V gene has CDR1 LGHNT and CDR2 FRNRAP. V lost 1 base and J lost 3, with 9 bases in between. The CDR3 loop reads CASGLESGKETQYF. In DNA form, the CDR3 reads TGTGCTAGTGGTTTGGAGAGCGGAAAAGAGACCCAGTACTTC.

This chain uses TRBV27 with TRBJ1-1; 7 bases align to TRBD1. The germline CDR1 and CDR2 sequences are MNHEY and SMNVEV (reference sequence). V was clipped by 6 bases and J by 1 base; unmatched bases: 5. This CDR3 spans 14 amino acids. The DNA for the CDR3 is TGTGCCAGCAGCACGGGACAGAGGAACACTGAAGCTTTCTTT. This translates into CASSTGQRNTEAFF.

The chain combines TRBV28 with TRBJ2-5, with TRBD2 identical over 9 bases. The CDR3 runs 16 residues. Per germline, CDR1 MDHEN and CDR2 SYDVKM. J lost 1 base, V lost 1 base, and 4 bases had no gene match. The CDR3 DNA reads TGTGCCAGCAGTTTATTCCCTAGCGGGGCCCAAGAGACCCAGTACTTC. Amino acids: CASSLFPSGAQETQYF.